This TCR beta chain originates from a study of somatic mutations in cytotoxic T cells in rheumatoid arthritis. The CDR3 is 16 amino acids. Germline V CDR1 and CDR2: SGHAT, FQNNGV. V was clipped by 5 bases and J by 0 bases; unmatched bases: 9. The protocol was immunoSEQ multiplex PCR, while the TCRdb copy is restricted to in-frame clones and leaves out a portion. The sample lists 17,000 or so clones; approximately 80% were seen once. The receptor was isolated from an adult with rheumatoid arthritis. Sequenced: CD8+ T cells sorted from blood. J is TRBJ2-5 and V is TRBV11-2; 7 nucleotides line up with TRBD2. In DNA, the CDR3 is TGTGCCAGCAGCCCCCGGCGGGGGAGCTACCAAGAGACCCAGTACTTC. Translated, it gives CASSPRRGSYQETQYF.